This T cell receptor (beta chain) is from a study of cytomegalovirus exposure and HLA in healthy donors (dated by TCRdb to 2015 to 2018). Regarding the research as a whole: According to a later analysis, the approximately 120 validation repertoires were produced on the same platform as the 666 repertoires of the first cohort. The study aimed to test whether cataloging public T cell receptors could reveal signatures of past pathogen exposure. Besides the first cohort of about 730 subjects, a separate validation cohort made up of 95 to 150 different subjects was used. To predict cytomegalovirus infection status, the study combined high-throughput TCR immunosequencing, statistical association of individual TCRs with disease status, and machine learning.

Overall study outcomes, separate from this receptor: In the study, some 160 TCR beta chains were listed as associated with cytomegalovirus. According to the authors, the approach could potentially be generalized to other disease states and immunological phenotypes. Most TCR sequences were observed very rarely across donors, whereas some public TCRs were present in many individuals. The classifier was reported to diagnose cytomegalovirus status with high specificity and sensitivity in both the original cohort and the validation cohort. A few of the identified cytomegalovirus-associated TCR beta chains were confirmed in vitro to be specific for cytomegalovirus antigens. All 120 or so repertoires were used to score co-occurrence in the validation cohort in a later analysis, because that analysis had no HLA typing for the cohort. Subsequent analysis determined that TCRs grouped into clusters in the first cohort also showed a tendency toward co-occurrence across the 130 or so validation repertoires, and approximately 94% of cluster scores exceeded 0.

With regard to this clone: This clone's antigen is unknown. Base qualities are not provided; no much larger clone lies one nucleotide away.

The donors were included in the validation cohort of roughly 130 subjects, a group kept apart from the approximately 700-subject first cohort. Between the V and J ends, shortened by 1 base and 4 bases respectively, the junction contains 16 bases. CDR1 and CDR2, looked up from the germline V gene, are SGHRS and YFSETQ. The CDR3 runs 16 residues from the cysteine to the phenylalanine. Only CDR3 DNA is held: 48 bases, read in frame from base 1. The library was obtained by the immunoSEQ multiplex PCR assay. The authors' pipeline ran thus. To diagnose cytomegalovirus status from the catalog of TCR beta chain sequences, a statistical classification framework was built. TCRdb's version of the immuneACCESS table is confined to in-frame rearrangements and falls short of the full clone set. An unresolved V gene accounts for under half of the shortfall where checked; the remainder is of unknown origin. V, J and clone size derive from that table, while D and trimming were established from the DNA sequence. Counted in this sample were about 150,000 clones; about 86% of them appeared once. The ten biggest clones cover approximately 2% of the sample.

The TCR was taken from a human donor in good health. Input material: PBMCs. Recombination linked TRBV5-1 to TRBJ2-3; the D segment could be TRBD2, given 5 matching bases. This receptor has the CDR3 CASSLSFAGLSDTQYF. The nucleotide sequence reads TGCGCCAGCAGCTTGAGTTTCGCAGGACTCTCAGATACGCAGTATTTT.